This T cell receptor (beta chain) was found in a study of blood T cell dynamics during melanoma immunotherapy. The time point here: pre-treatment baseline. TIE cells were CD3+ CD4- CD8+ CD45RA- CD45RO-high CD27- CCR7- memory T cells. Sampling occurred pretreatment (T0) and at week 3 (W3), after cycle one of checkpoint blockade. Study results and caveats: Among sorted CD8+ subsets, immune-effector cells had the highest clonality and cell-free DNA similarity. Clones driving repertoire changes may be melanoma-specific or general immune activation.

Clones were sequenced by immunoSEQ multiplex PCR, and TCRdb holds only the in-frame ones, with some missing. The data contain 1,600 or so clones, 73% of them seen just once; the ten biggest clones take up around 7%. As for this clone: Antigen unknown.

The sequence was collected from a human donor with melanoma. The material sequenced was CD8+ T cells from blood, taken from a patient treated with checkpoint blockade.

In nucleotides, the CDR3 is TGCGCCAGCAGCTTTGGGAACACCATATATTTT. Residues: CASSFGNTIYF. The chain carries TRBV5-1 and TRBJ1-3, with D unclear. CDR1 and CDR2 (germline): SGHRS, YFSETQ. The CDR3 consists of 11 residues. The ends were cut back, 2 bases at V and 7 bases at J, with 4 bases in the middle.